Below, one TCR beta chain is given with its context. This clonotype came up many times. Its recognized antigen is unknown. No quality values exist for individual bases; no much larger clone is one base distant. The CDR3 holds 15 amino acids from the cysteine to the phenylalanine. The only DNA kept is the CDR3, 45 bases in frame from the first base. CDR1 and CDR2 are read off the germline V gene as MDHEN and SYDVKM. V is pruned by 6 bases and J by 5 bases, leaving 9 bases of the junction without a gene match. Bulk unsorted tissue served as the source for RNA extraction, and RNA quality was assessed using a NanoDrop ND-1000 and an Agilent 2100. The donors were newly diagnosed lung cancer patients admitted for thoracic surgery in China from August to November 2014 who had not received prior chemotherapy. The study excluded patients who had received radiotherapy or chemotherapy before or who had another cancer at the same time. Surgical tissue pieces of about 1-2.2 cm3 were preserved in RNAlater solution and stored at -80 °C until use.

These data belong to a study of tumor and adjacent non-tumor tissue in lung cancer (dated by TCRdb to 2016 to 2018). With respect to the entire study: The cohort included 12 adenocarcinoma, a couple of squamous cell carcinoma and 1 small cell lung cancer patients. Ages among the roughly 15 patients ranged from about 30 to 85 years, there were roughly 10 men and 5 women, and disease was at TNM stage I to III. Sequencing produced more than 100,000,000 productive TCRbeta reads in total, an average of about 4.5 million reads per sample. Bulk TCRbeta repertoires were compared between lung tumor tissue and matched distant non-tumor lung tissue obtained from fewer than 16 lung cancer patients. For each patient, one tumor sample and one normal lung sample were taken, giving approximately 29 paired specimens that underwent TCRbeta CDR3 sequencing. Points the paper makes about the study in general: Younger patients had significantly higher TCR diversity, and higher tumor TCR diversity was associated with shorter overall and disease-free survival. Neither the sequencing platform nor unique molecular identifiers are mentioned in the methods. Only about 15 patients were in the cohort, and the authors stated that larger samples and more detailed clinical data are needed. Peripheral blood was not sequenced, so blood TCRbeta repertoires were not examined in the lung cancer patients of the study. A significantly larger cumulative share of the repertoire was made up by the top 100 clones in normal lung than in tumor tissue. Tumor tissue showed significantly higher TCR diversity (inverse Simpson) than normal lung tissue, at around 450 vs 150 (P = 0.0075, Mann-Whitney U test).

Preparation of the library involved multiplex PCR. Sequencing was performed on an Illumina HiSeq 2500. TCRbeta libraries were constructed through three rounds of nested PCR with primers (Table S4) according to protocols modified from ARM-PCR. Before sequencing, PCR products of 200-500 bp were excised from the gel and purified with the QIAquick gel extraction kit. The authors' analysis ran thus. Trimmomatic was used to clean the reads, FLASH was used to merge the reads into complete CDR3 sequences, and MiTCR was used to assign the reads to V(D)J germline segments. VDJtools was used to compute clonal diversity as the inverse Simpson's index. In-frame sequences without a premature stop codon were defined as productive reads. TCRdb took the public reads, trimmed them with fastp at Q25, ran MiXCR for clone calling and kept in-frame beta chains. Every CDR3 protein is listed once, alongside the most common genes and DNA of its rows. TCRdb, rather than the study authors, made the V and J calls. In this sample the table shows about 110,000 distinct CDR3 sequences, 84% of which occur a single time. Of the sample, about 23% falls within the top ten clones.

The sequence was collected from a man in his 70s with non-small cell lung cancer. The chain uses TRBV28 and TRBJ2-7; 11 of the junction bases match TRBD1. Sequenced material: lung tumor tissue. The DNA sequence follows: TGTGCCAGCAGCGTTCCGGGACAGGGGGTCCACGAGCAGTACTTC. This gives the protein CASSVPGQGVHEQYF.